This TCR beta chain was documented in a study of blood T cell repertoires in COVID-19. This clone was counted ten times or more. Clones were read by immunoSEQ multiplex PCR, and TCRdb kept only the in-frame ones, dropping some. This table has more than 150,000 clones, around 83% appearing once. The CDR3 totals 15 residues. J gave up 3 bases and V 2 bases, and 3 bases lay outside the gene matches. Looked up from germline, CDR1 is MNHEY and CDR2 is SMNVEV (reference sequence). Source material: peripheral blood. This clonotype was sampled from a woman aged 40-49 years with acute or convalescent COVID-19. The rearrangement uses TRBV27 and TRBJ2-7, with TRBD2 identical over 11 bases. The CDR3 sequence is CASSLRGTSGYEQYF. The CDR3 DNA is TGTGCCAGCAGTTTACGGGGGACTAGCGGCTACGAGCAGTACTTC.